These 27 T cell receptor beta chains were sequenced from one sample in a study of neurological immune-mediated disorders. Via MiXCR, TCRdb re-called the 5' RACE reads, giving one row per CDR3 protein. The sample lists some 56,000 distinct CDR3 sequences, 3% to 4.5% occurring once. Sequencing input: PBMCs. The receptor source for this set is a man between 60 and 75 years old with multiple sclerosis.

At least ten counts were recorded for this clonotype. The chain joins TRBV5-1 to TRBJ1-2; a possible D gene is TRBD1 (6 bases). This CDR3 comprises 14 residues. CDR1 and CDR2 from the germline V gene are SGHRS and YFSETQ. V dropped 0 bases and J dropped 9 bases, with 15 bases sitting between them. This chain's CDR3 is CASSLDGGPISYTF. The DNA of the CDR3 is TGCGCCAGCAGCTTGGATGGGGGGCCTATTAGCTACACCTTC.

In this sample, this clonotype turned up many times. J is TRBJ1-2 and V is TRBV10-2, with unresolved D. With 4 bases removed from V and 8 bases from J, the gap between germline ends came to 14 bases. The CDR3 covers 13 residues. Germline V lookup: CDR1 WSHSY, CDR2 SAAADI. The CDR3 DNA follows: TGCGCCAGCAGTGTACAGCAAGAAGGAGGCTACACCTTC. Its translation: CASSVQQEGGYTF.

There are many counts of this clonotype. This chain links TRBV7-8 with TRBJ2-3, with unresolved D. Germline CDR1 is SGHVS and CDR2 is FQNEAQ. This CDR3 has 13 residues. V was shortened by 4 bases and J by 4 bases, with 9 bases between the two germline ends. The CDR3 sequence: CASSYLRSDTQYF. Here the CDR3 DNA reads TGTGCCAGCAGCTATCTAAGGTCAGATACGCAGTATTTT.

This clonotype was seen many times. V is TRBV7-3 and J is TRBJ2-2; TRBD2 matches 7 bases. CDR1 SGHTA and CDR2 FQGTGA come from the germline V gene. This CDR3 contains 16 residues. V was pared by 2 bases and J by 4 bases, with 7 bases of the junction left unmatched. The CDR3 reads CASSLFVGGITGELFF. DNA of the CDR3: TGTGCCAGCAGCTTATTTGTCGGGGGGATCACCGGGGAGCTGTTTTTT.

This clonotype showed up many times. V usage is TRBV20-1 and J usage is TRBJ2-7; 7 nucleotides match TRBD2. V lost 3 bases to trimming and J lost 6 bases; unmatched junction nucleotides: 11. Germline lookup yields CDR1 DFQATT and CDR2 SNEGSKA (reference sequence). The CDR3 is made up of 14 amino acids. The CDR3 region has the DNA TGCAGTGCTAGCTTACTGAGCGGGGTTGGCGAGCAGTACTTC. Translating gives CSASLLSGVGEQYF.

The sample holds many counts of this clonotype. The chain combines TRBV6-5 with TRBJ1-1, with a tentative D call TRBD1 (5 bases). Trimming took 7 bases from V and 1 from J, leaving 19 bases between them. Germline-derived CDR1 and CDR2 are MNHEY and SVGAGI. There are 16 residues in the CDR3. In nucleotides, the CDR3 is TGTGCCAGCAATCCAAACCGGGGCCCAAAGAACACTGAAGCTTTCTTT. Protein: CASNPNRGPKNTEAFF.

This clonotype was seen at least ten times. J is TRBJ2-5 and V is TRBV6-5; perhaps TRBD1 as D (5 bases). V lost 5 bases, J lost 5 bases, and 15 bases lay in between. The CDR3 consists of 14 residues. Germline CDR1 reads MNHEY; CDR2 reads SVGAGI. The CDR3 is CASSPQGFRETQYF. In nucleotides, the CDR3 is TGTGCCAGCAGTCCCCAGGGTTTCCGGGAGACCCAGTACTTC.

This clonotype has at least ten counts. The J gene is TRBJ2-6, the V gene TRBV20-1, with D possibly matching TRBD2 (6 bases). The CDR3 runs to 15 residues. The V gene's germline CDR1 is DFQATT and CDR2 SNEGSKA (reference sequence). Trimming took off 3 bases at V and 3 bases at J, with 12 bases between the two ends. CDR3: CSASPGGFGANVLTF. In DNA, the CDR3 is TGCAGTGCTAGCCCCGGAGGGTTTGGGGCCAACGTCCTGACTTTC.

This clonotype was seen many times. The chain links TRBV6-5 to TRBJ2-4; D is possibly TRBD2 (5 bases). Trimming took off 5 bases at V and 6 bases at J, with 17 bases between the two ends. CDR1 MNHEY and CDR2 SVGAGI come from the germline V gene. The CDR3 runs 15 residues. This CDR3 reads CASSLGVGTVNIQYF. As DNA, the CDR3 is TGTGCCAGCAGTCTCGGGGTTGGTACAGTAAACATTCAGTACTTC.

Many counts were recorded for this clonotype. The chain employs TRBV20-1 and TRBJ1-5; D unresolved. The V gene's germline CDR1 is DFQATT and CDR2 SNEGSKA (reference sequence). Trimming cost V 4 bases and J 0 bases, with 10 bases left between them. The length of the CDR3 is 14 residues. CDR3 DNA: TGCAGTGCTACCATTTTCGATAGCAATCAGCCCCAGCATTTT. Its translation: CSATIFDSNQPQHF.

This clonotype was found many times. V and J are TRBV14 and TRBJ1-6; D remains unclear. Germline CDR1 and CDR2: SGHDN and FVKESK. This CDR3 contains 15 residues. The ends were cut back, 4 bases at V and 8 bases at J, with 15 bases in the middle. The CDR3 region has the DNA TGTGCCAGCAGCCGCAGAGTAGGAGGTGATTCACCCCTCCACTTT. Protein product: CASSRRVGGDSPLHF.

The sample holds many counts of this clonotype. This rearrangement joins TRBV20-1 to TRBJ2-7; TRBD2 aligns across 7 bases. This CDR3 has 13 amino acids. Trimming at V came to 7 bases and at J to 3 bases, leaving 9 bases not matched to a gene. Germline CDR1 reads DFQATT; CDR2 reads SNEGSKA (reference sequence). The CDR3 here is CSGKVRDYYEQYF. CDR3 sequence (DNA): TGCAGTGGAAAGGTCCGGGACTACTACGAGCAGTACTTC.

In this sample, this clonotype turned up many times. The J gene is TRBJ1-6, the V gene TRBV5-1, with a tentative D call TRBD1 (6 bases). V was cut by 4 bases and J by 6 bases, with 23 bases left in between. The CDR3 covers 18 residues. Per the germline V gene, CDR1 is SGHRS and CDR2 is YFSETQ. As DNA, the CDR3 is TGCGCCAGCAGCCCTACTCAGGGAGGGGGATCGGGTAATTCACCCCTCCACTTT. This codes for CASSPTQGGGSGNSPLHF.

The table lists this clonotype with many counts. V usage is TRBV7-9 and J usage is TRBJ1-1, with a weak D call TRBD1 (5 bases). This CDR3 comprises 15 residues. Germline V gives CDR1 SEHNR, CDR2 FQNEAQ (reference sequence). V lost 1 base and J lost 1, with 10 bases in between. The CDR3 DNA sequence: TGTGCCAGCAGCTTAGGCGGGGGGACGAACACTGAAGCTTTCTTT. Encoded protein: CASSLGGGTNTEAFF.

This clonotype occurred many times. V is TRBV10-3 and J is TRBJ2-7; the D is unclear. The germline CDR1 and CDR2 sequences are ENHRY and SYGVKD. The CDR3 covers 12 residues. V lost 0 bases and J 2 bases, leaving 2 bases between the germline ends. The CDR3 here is CAISESAYEQYF. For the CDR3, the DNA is TGTGCCATCAGTGAGTCAGCCTACGAGCAGTACTTC.

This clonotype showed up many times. The CDR3 nucleotides read TGTGCCAGCAGTCTTAGGACAGGACAAGAGACCCAGTACTTC. This codes for CASSLRTGQETQYF. The V call is TRBV12-3 or TRBV12-4, the J call TRBJ2-5; 7 bases align to TRBD1. J gave up 2 bases and V 5 bases, and 5 bases lay outside the gene matches. The CDR3 contains 14 residues.

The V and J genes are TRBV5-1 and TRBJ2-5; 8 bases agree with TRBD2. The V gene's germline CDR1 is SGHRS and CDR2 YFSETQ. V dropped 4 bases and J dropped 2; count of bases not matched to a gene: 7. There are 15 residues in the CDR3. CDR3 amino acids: CASSPSSGGQETQYF. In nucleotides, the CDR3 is TGCGCCAGCAGCCCCTCCAGCGGGGGTCAAGAGACCCAGTACTTC.

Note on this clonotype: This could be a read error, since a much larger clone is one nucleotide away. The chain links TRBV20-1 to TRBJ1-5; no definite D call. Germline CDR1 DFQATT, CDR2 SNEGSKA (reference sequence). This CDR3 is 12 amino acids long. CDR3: CSARRPNQPQNF. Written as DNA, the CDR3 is TGCAGTGCTAGACGTCCTAATCAGCCCCAGAATTTT.

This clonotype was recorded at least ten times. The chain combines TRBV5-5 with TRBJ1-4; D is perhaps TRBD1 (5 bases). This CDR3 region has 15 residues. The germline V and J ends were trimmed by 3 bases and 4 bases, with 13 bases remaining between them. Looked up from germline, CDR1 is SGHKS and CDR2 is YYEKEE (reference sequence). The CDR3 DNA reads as TGTGCCAGCAGCTCTCCGGGACCGTTTAATGAAAAACTGTTTTTT. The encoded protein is CASSSPGPFNEKLFF.

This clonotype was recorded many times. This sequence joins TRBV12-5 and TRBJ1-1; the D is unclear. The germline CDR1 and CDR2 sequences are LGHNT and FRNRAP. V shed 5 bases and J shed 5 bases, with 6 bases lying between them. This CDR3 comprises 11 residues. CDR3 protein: CASGTGTEAFF. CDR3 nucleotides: TGTGCTAGTGGTACCGGGACTGAAGCTTTCTTT.

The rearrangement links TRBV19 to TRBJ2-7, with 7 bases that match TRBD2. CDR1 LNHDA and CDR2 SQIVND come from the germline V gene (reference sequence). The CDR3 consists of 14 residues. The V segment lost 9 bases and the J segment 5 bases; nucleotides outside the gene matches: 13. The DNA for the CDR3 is TGTGCCAGCGGTATATACGCGGGAGCCAACGAGCAGTACTTC. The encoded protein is CASGIYAGANEQYF.

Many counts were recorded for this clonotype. This CDR3 is CATSRSTTGELFF. CDR3 sequence (DNA): TGTGCCACCAGTAGGTCAACGACGGGGGAGCTGTTTTTT. The chain is built from TRBV24-1 and TRBJ2-2; no clear D. The germline CDR1 and CDR2 sequences are KGHDR and SFDVKD. CDR3 size: 13 residues. The V end lost 6 bases, the J end lost 8 bases, and 12 bases lay between the germline ends.

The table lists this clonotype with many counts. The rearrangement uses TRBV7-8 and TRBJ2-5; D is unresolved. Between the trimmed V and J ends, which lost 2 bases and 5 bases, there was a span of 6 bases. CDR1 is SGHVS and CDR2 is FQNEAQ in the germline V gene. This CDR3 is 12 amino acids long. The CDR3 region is CASSLLMETQYF. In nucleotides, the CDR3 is TGTGCCAGCAGCTTATTAATGGAGACCCAGTACTTC.

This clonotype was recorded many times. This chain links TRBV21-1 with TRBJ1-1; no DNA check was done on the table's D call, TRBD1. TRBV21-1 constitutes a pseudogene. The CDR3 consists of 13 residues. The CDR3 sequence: CASRDRGNTEAFF. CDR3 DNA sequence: TGTGCCAGCAGGGACAGGGGGAACACTGAAGCTTTCTTT.

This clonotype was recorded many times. The CDR3 protein is CASSRETNTGELFF. The CDR3, as DNA: TGCGCCAGCAGTAGGGAAACGAACACCGGGGAGCTGTTTTTT. The genes are TRBV5-1 and TRBJ2-2, with D unresolved. Germline CDR1 SGHRS, CDR2 YFSETQ. Trimming stripped 5 bases from V and 0 bases from J, with 8 bases between. The CDR3 runs 14 residues.

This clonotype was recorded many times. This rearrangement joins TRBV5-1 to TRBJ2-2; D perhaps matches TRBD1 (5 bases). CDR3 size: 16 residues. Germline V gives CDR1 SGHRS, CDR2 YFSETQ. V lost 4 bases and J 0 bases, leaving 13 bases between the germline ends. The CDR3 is CASSPMTAANTGELFF. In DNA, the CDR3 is TGCGCCAGCAGCCCAATGACAGCCGCGAACACCGGGGAGCTGTTTTTT. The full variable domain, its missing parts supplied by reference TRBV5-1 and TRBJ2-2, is KAGVTQTPRYLIKTRGQQVTLSCSPISGHRSVSWYQQTPGQGLQFLFEYFSETQRNKGNFPGRFSGRQFSNSRSEMNVSTLELGDSALYLCASSPMTAANTGELFFGEGSRLTVL.

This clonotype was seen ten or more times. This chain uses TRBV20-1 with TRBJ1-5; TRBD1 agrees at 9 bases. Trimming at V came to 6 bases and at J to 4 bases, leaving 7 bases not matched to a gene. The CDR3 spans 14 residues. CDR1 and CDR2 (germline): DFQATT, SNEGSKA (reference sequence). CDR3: CSATGGAWNQPQHF. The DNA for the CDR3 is TGCAGTGCAACAGGGGGCGCGTGGAATCAGCCCCAGCATTTT.